A selection of T cell receptor beta chains follows, all from one sample in a study of PD-1 blockade in mismatch repair-deficient tumors. TCRdb keeps only in-frame clones here, not all; method: immunoSEQ multiplex PCR. The sample consists of around 62,000 clones, almost 80% of them appearing once. The sample in question was peripheral blood, obtained 2 weeks after starting pembrolizumab. The receptors here all came from an adult with mismatch repair-deficient cancer. The CDR3 runs from the conserved cysteine through the conserved F or W. Fields, in order: V gene, J gene, clone size, D gene, CDR3 DNA, CDR3 protein. D genes are given only for firm matches. Size is stated for part of the rows, as once, few or many counts, or as a class when the clone is expanded.

V gene: TRBV7-6
J gene: TRBJ2-7
clone size: -
D gene: -
CDR3 DNA: TGTGCCAGCAGCTCTGTCTGGAGCCTCGGCCCCGAGCAGTACTTC
CDR3 protein: CASSSVWSLGPEQYF

V gene: TRBV12-5
J gene: TRBJ2-1
clone size: -
D gene: TRBD2
CDR3 DNA: TGTGCTAGTGGCCGCACTAGCGGGCCTCACAATGAGCAGTTCTTC
CDR3 protein: CASGRTSGPHNEQFF

V gene: TRBV7-2
J gene: TRBJ1-4
clone size: -
D gene: -
CDR3 DNA: TGTGCCAGCAGCTCTCGGCCTAGTAATGAAAAACTGTTTTTT
CDR3 protein: CASSSRPSNEKLFF

V gene: TRBV28
J gene: TRBJ2-7
clone size: few
D gene: TRBD1
CDR3 DNA: TGTGCCAGCAGTTTTCCTCCTTCGGGACAGGGGTTGAACGAGCAGTACTTC
CDR3 protein: CASSFPPSGQGLNEQYF

V gene: TRBV4-2
J gene: TRBJ2-7
clone size: -
D gene: -
CDR3 DNA: TGTGCCAGCAGCCAAGCTAGAAACCTCTACGAGCAGTACTTC
CDR3 protein: CASSQARNLYEQYF

V gene: TRBV19
J gene: TRBJ1-2
clone size: few
D gene: -
CDR3 DNA: TGTGCCAGCTCCGGTCATTACCTTGGCTACACCTTC
CDR3 protein: CASSGHYLGYTF

V gene: TRBV6-5
J gene: TRBJ1-1
clone size: -
D gene: TRBD1
CDR3 DNA: TGTGCCAGCAGTTCCGGGACAGGGACAAGTGAAGCTTTCTTT
CDR3 protein: CASSSGTGTSEAFF

V gene: TRBV9
J gene: TRBJ2-3
clone size: -
D gene: -
CDR3 DNA: TGTGCCAGCAGCGTAGGTATCGGGGACACAGATACGCAGTATTTT
CDR3 protein: CASSVGIGDTDTQYF

V gene: TRBV28
J gene: TRBJ2-7
clone size: -
D gene: TRBD2
CDR3 DNA: TGTGCCAGCAGTGGCCCTAGCGGGCCCTACGAGCAGTACTTC
CDR3 protein: CASSGPSGPYEQYF

V gene: TRBV6-1
J gene: TRBJ1-1
clone size: -
D gene: -
CDR3 DNA: TGTGCCAGCACCCCCGGACCGGGACCTAGCACTGAAGCTTTCTTT
CDR3 protein: CASTPGPGPSTEAFF

V gene: TRBV7-9
J gene: TRBJ1-3
clone size: few
D gene: TRBD1
CDR3 DNA: TGTGCCAGCAGCCCCCAGGGGGGGCTCCCAGGCGCTGGAAACACCATATATTTT
CDR3 protein: CASSPQGGLPGAGNTIYF

V gene: TRBV29-1
J gene: TRBJ1-1
clone size: -
D gene: -
CDR3 DNA: TGCAGCGTTGTTAAACCCGAGATTGGCACTGAAGCTTTCTTT
CDR3 protein: CSVVKPEIGTEAFF

V gene: TRBV6-1
J gene: TRBJ2-1
clone size: -
D gene: -
CDR3 DNA: TGTGCCAGCAATAAAGCGGACTACAATGAGCAGTTCTTC
CDR3 protein: CASNKADYNEQFF

V gene: TRBV11-3
J gene: TRBJ2-7
clone size: -
D gene: -
CDR3 DNA: TGTGCCAGCAGCCAAAACGTATATTCAGGGGTCGAGCAGTACTTC
CDR3 protein: CASSQNVYSGVEQYF

V gene: TRBV30
J gene: TRBJ1-5
clone size: -
D gene: -
CDR3 DNA: TGTGCCTGGAGTGTACTAGTAGAGGCCGCTCAGCATTTT
CDR3 protein: CAWSVLVEAAQHF

V gene: TRBV7-6
J gene: TRBJ2-4
clone size: -
D gene: -
CDR3 DNA: TGTGCCAGCAGCCAGTTCTCGGGGGATGGAGGAAACATTCAGTACTTC
CDR3 protein: CASSQFSGDGGNIQYF

V gene: TRBV28
J gene: TRBJ2-3
clone size: -
D gene: -
CDR3 DNA: TGTGCCAGCAATGGGGGGACTGGCACAGATACGCAGTATTTT
CDR3 protein: CASNGGTGTDTQYF

V gene: TRBV5-4
J gene: TRBJ1-5
clone size: few
D gene: -
CDR3 DNA: TGTGCCAGCAGCGAGGGTGTTGTGGGTCAGCCCCAGCATTTT
CDR3 protein: CASSEGVVGQPQHF

V gene: TRBV7-2
J gene: TRBJ2-1
clone size: -
D gene: -
CDR3 DNA: TGTGCCAGCAGCCGAGGGCAGCCTGGCTCCTACAATGAGCAGTTCTTC
CDR3 protein: CASSRGQPGSYNEQFF

V gene: TRBV18
J gene: TRBJ1-1
clone size: -
D gene: TRBD1
CDR3 DNA: TGTGCCAGCTCACCGGGGACAGGGATGAACACTGAAGCTTTCTTT
CDR3 protein: CASSPGTGMNTEAFF

V gene: TRBV9
J gene: TRBJ1-1
clone size: few
D gene: -
CDR3 DNA: TGTGCCAGCAGCACCTCATCCGACGTTCGGACTGAAGCTTTCTTT
CDR3 protein: CASSTSSDVRTEAFF

V gene: TRBV19
J gene: TRBJ1-5
clone size: -
D gene: TRBD1
CDR3 DNA: TGTGCCAGTAGTATCTGGACAGGGGACGATCAGCCCCAGCATTTT
CDR3 protein: CASSIWTGDDQPQHF

V gene: TRBV4-2
J gene: TRBJ1-2
clone size: -
D gene: -
CDR3 DNA: TGTGCCAGCAGCCAAGTCTCCGGCGGCCACTATGGCTACACCTTC
CDR3 protein: CASSQVSGGHYGYTF

V gene: TRBV18
J gene: TRBJ1-1
clone size: -
D gene: -
CDR3 DNA: TGTGCCAGCTCACCACGGACCACTGAAGCTTTCTTT
CDR3 protein: CASSPRTTEAFF

V gene: TRBV7-2
J gene: TRBJ2-7
clone size: -
D gene: -
CDR3 DNA: TGTGCCAGCAGCTTAGATGGCGGACCCCTTGTAGAGCAGTACTTC
CDR3 protein: CASSLDGGPLVEQYF

V gene: TRBV29-1
J gene: TRBJ2-3
clone size: -
D gene: TRBD2
CDR3 DNA: TGCAGCGTTGAAGGACTAGCGGGAAGAACAGATACGCAGTATTTT
CDR3 protein: CSVEGLAGRTDTQYF

V gene: TRBV29-1
J gene: TRBJ2-5
clone size: -
D gene: -
CDR3 DNA: TGCAGCGTTGGGAAGTCCATGGAAGAGACCCAGTACTTC
CDR3 protein: CSVGKSMEETQYF

V gene: TRBV30
J gene: TRBJ1-5
clone size: -
D gene: -
CDR3 DNA: TGTGCCTGGACTTCGGGGGCGAACCAGCCCCAGCATTTT
CDR3 protein: CAWTSGANQPQHF

V gene: TRBV30
J gene: TRBJ1-1
clone size: -
D gene: -
CDR3 DNA: TGTGCCTGGAGTAGGAACACTGAAGCTTTCTTT
CDR3 protein: CAWSRNTEAFF

V gene: TRBV7-3
J gene: TRBJ2-2
clone size: -
D gene: -
CDR3 DNA: TGTGCCAGCAGCCTAGGGGCGGCGAACACCGGGGAGCTGTTTTTT
CDR3 protein: CASSLGAANTGELFF

V gene: TRBV10-2
J gene: TRBJ1-1
clone size: -
D gene: -
CDR3 DNA: TGCGCCAGCAGTGAGGGGGGACCGAAGAACACTGAAGCTTTCTTT
CDR3 protein: CASSEGGPKNTEAFF

V gene: TRBV27
J gene: TRBJ2-5
clone size: few
D gene: -
CDR3 DNA: TGTGCCAGCAGTTCTGGAGAGACCCAGTACTTC
CDR3 protein: CASSSGETQYF

V gene: TRBV7-2
J gene: TRBJ2-1
clone size: few
D gene: -
CDR3 DNA: TGTGCCAGCAGCCACAACCCGTACAATGAGCAGTTCTTC
CDR3 protein: CASSHNPYNEQFF

V gene: TRBV15
J gene: TRBJ2-2
clone size: -
D gene: TRBD2
CDR3 DNA: TGTGCCACCAGGGCGCAAAAAAAGCGGGACGTAGCCGGGGAGCTGTTTTTT
CDR3 protein: CATRAQKKRDVAGELFF

V gene: TRBV7-9
J gene: TRBJ2-5
clone size: few
D gene: -
CDR3 DNA: TGTGCCAGCAGCTTAGCGGTATCCCAAGAGACCCAGTACTTC
CDR3 protein: CASSLAVSQETQYF

V gene: TRBV7-6
J gene: TRBJ2-2
clone size: -
D gene: -
CDR3 DNA: TGTGCCAGCAGCTGGACAGCGAACACCGGGGAGCTGTTTTTT
CDR3 protein: CASSWTANTGELFF

V gene: TRBV4-3
J gene: TRBJ2-2
clone size: -
D gene: TRBD2
CDR3 DNA: TGCGCCAGCAGCCAAGTTGCTAGCGGGAGGGCCTACACCGGGGAGCTGTTTTTT
CDR3 protein: CASSQVASGRAYTGELFF

V gene: TRBV11-3
J gene: TRBJ2-7
clone size: few
D gene: -
CDR3 DNA: TGTGCCAGCAGCTGGGGCTCCTACGAGCAGTACTTC
CDR3 protein: CASSWGSYEQYF

V gene: TRBV10-3
J gene: TRBJ2-5
clone size: few
D gene: TRBD2
CDR3 DNA: TGTGCCATCAGTCTCGGGACTAGCGGGGTCCAAGAGACCCAGTACTTC
CDR3 protein: CAISLGTSGVQETQYF

V gene: TRBV4-3
J gene: TRBJ2-3
clone size: -
D gene: TRBD2
CDR3 DNA: TGCGCCAGCAGCCAGGCCGGGACTAGCCGAGATACGCAGTATTTT
CDR3 protein: CASSQAGTSRDTQYF

V gene: TRBV5-4
J gene: TRBJ1-3
clone size: few
D gene: -
CDR3 DNA: TGTGCCAGCAGCTTGGAACAGGCTGGAAACACCATATATTTT
CDR3 protein: CASSLEQAGNTIYF

V gene: TRBV14
J gene: TRBJ1-4
clone size: -
D gene: TRBD1
CDR3 DNA: TGTGCCAGCAGCCAAGGATGGGCCGGGACAGTTAATGAAAAACTGTTTTTT
CDR3 protein: CASSQGWAGTVNEKLFF

V gene: TRBV7-2
J gene: TRBJ2-5
clone size: once
D gene: -
CDR3 DNA: TGTGCCAGCAGCTTCAGTCCCGGGGAGACCCAGTACTTC
CDR3 protein: CASSFSPGETQYF

V gene: TRBV12-5
J gene: TRBJ1-1
clone size: -
D gene: TRBD1
CDR3 DNA: TGTGCTAGTGGAGCAGGGGGCTGGAGCACTGAAGCTTTCTTT
CDR3 protein: CASGAGGWSTEAFF

V gene: TRBV6-1
J gene: TRBJ2-3
clone size: -
D gene: -
CDR3 DNA: TGTGCCAGCAGTAATCAGGGGTTCATGGATACGCAGTATTTT
CDR3 protein: CASSNQGFMDTQYF

V gene: TRBV5-4
J gene: TRBJ2-2
clone size: -
D gene: TRBD2
CDR3 DNA: TGTGCCACTCCGACGAGGGAGGGCCCCACCGGGGAGCTGTTTTTT
CDR3 protein: CATPTREGPTGELFF

V gene: TRBV2
J gene: TRBJ1-5
clone size: -
D gene: TRBD1
CDR3 DNA: TGTGCCAGCAGTGGGACAGGGGGCAGGGAGCCCCAGCATTTT
CDR3 protein: CASSGTGGREPQHF

V gene: TRBV20-1
J gene: TRBJ2-7
clone size: -
D gene: -
CDR3 DNA: TGCAGTGCGAGGACGTCCTACGAGCAGTACTTC
CDR3 protein: CSARTSYEQYF

V gene: TRBV6-5
J gene: TRBJ1-5
clone size: -
D gene: -
CDR3 DNA: TGTGCCAGCAGTGACCCTAGCCAGCCCCAGCATTTT
CDR3 protein: CASSDPSQPQHF

V gene: TRBV29-1
J gene: TRBJ2-3
clone size: -
D gene: TRBD2
CDR3 DNA: TGCAGCGTGGAAGCGGGAGAGGGCACAGATACGCAGTATTTT
CDR3 protein: CSVEAGEGTDTQYF

V gene: TRBV9
J gene: TRBJ2-7
clone size: -
D gene: -
CDR3 DNA: TGTGCCAGCAGCCGATCGGTCTACGAGCAGTACTTC
CDR3 protein: CASSRSVYEQYF

V gene: TRBV11-3
J gene: TRBJ2-3
clone size: -
D gene: -
CDR3 DNA: TGTGCCAGCAGCCCTCCTGGGGAGAGGGATACGCAGTATTTT
CDR3 protein: CASSPPGERDTQYF

V gene: TRBV6-6
J gene: TRBJ2-5
clone size: once
D gene: TRBD2
CDR3 DNA: TGTGCCAGCAGTTACTCAGAGCGGGGACGGGAGACCCAGTACTTC
CDR3 protein: CASSYSERGRETQYF

V gene: TRBV9
J gene: TRBJ2-1
clone size: -
D gene: TRBD2
CDR3 DNA: TGTGCCAGCAGCGATATAGCGGGATTCGTCCATGAGCAGTTCTTC
CDR3 protein: CASSDIAGFVHEQFF